This entry concerns a single T cell receptor beta chain. Which antigen it targets is not known. Base qualities are not provided; no much larger clone lies one nucleotide away. Using the deep immunoSEQ assay, TCR CDR3 regions were amplified from genomic DNA by multiplex PCR. For each cell subset, the extracted genomic DNA was distributed evenly across all wells of several immunoSEQ 96-well plates, and each plate served as one replicate. For sorted subsets, roughly 200 ng of genomic DNA, equivalent to roughly 30,000 T cell genomes, went into each replicate PCR. The purified libraries were quantified using a Qubit 3.0 fluorometer, sized with a Bioanalyzer 2100, and then quantified again using the KAPA Library Quantification kit. Each immunoSEQ 96-well plate was sequenced on its own single-read 150-cycle Illumina NextSeq 550 flow cell. The original pipeline was this. Because the immunoSEQ output held only junctional sequences and lacked quality scores, the filtering could not match the filtering applied to full-length reads. Sequences were annotated with PyIR, a Python wrapper for IgBLAST v1.9, and V/J genes and CDR3 were assigned using IMGT germline references. Reads with weak V/J assignments (E-value above 1e-6), missing CDR3, stop codons, out-of-frame junctions, or ambiguous translated residues were removed. A V3J clonotype was defined by an identical inferred V gene, J gene, and CDR3 amino acid sequence. Percentage overlap between repertoires was computed as shared unique clonotypes divided by the size of the smaller repertoire. Three approaches were used to assess repertoire richness: RTK rarefaction, the Chao1 estimator, and Recon v2.1 estimates of unobserved clonotypes. Generation probabilities for all TCRbeta clonotypes obtained by the gDNA method from several donors were computed using OLGA. TCRdb took over this immuneACCESS table, retaining in-frame rearrangements with V and J assigned. Such tables are incomplete; in checked studies, under half of the missing clones stem from an unresolved V gene, and the remainder is unexplained. V and J calls and clone size are as listed in that table; D and trimming were resolved from the DNA. This sample is represented by around 1,900,000 clones; roughly 93% of them were singletons. The ten largest clones represent more than 1.5% of the sample.

The sample belongs to a study of shared clonotypes between healthy human individuals (dated by TCRdb to between 2020 and 2021). With regard to the full study: The cohort included a few men and two women between 18 and 49 years of age. For each donor, CD4 naive and CD4 memory were each run on three plates, CD8 naive on two plates, and CD8 memory on one plate. To estimate repertoire size and how much clonotypes are shared between individuals, the study performed deep sequencing of blood TCR repertoires from five healthy adults. Each donor's leukapheresis produced roughly between roughly 0.9 and 8.9 billion PBMCs. To increase sequencing depth and limit assay-specific biases, TCR repertoire library preparation and sequencing were carried out by different laboratories using diverse techniques.

The CDR3 spans 16 residues, from the cysteine through the phenylalanine. Only the CDR3 region is kept as DNA, spanning 48 bases read in frame from base 1. Trimming costs V 5 bases and J 4 bases, and their ends lie 18 bases apart. In the germline V gene (reference sequence), CDR1 corresponds to LNHDA and CDR2 to SQIVND. Results and caveats for the whole study, not just this receptor: The small number of donors limited the genetic and exposure-history diversity represented. Sharing across a few donors was observed for around 5% of naive CD4, 3.5% of naive CD8, around 2.5% of memory CD4, and roughly 0.4% of memory CD8 clonotypes. Clonotypes shared by all four sorted-subset donors showed higher generation probabilities than non-shared clonotypes. Even with the large sequencing depth, rarefaction of the sorted-subset datasets indicated that sequencing was incomplete. Sampling was limited to blood, and TCR repertoires in tissue likely differ from TCR repertoires in blood. Pairwise subsampling led to the expectation that sequencing depth would affect the degree of clonotype sharing among donors. Naive subsets generally had larger estimated clonotype richness than memory subsets did.

For the CD8 naive samples, CD45RO-negative cells were positively selected for CCR7, yielding a CD45RA+CCR7+ population from which TemRA cells were excluded. Healthy HIV-negative adults with no recently reported acute infections or vaccinations were included as donors. Every donor was a Caucasian adult residing in Nashville, Tennessee, USA. After blood collection by leukapheresis, PBMCs were isolated using Ficoll-Histopaque density gradient centrifugation and then cryopreserved in the vapor phase of liquid nitrogen. Purity and quantity of every magnetically sorted T cell population were checked by analytical flow cytometry. Genomic DNA was isolated from every sorted fraction and measured by UV absorbance on a Nanodrop 2000c.

The V gene is TRBV19 and the J gene is TRBJ2-4; the D gene identity is not certain. This receptor was taken from a man aged 18-30 years in good health. Some clones in this sample may be carry-over from other donors' samples. Specimen: naive CD8+ T cells from PBMCs. The cell subset or site label, as the study defines it: CD45RA+CCR7+. The nucleotide sequence reads TGTGCCAGTAGTTTGGGGTCGCGAACAGAAAAAAACATTCAGTACTTC. This encodes CASSLGSRTEKNIQYF.